These 4 T cell receptor beta chains came from one sample sequenced in a study of technical replicates of blood from a few donors. Sequenced by immunoSEQ multiplex PCR; TCRdb stores in-frame clones only, minus some. The sample holds around 90,000 clones, over 90% seen once. Sequenced input: T cells isolated from PBMCs. Every receptor here comes from a human donor in good health.

The chain uses TRBV6-1 and TRBJ1-1; 10 positions agree with TRBD1. V lost 4 bases, J lost 0 bases, and 11 bases stayed unmatched. The CDR3 has 18 amino acids. In germline, CDR1 is MNHNS, CDR2 SASEGT. The CDR3 sequence is CASSGTADRGNLNTEAFF. The CDR3 bases are TGTGCCAGCAGTGGCACAGCGGACAGGGGGAACCTGAACACTGAAGCTTTCTTT.

The V gene is TRBV5-1, the J gene TRBJ1-2; D is perhaps TRBD1 (6 bases). V was cut by 4 bases and J by 6 bases, with 13 bases left in between. Looked up from germline, CDR1 is SGHRS and CDR2 is YFSETQ. This CDR3 has 13 amino acids. The CDR3 region has the DNA TGCGCCAGCAGCACCGGACAGCTAGATGGCTACACCTTC. Translation gives CASSTGQLDGYTF.

V usage is TRBV20-1 and J usage is TRBJ2-7; D is possibly TRBD2 (5 bases). The V end lost 5 bases, the J end lost 5 bases, and 7 bases lay between the germline ends. The CDR3 runs 10 residues. Germline V gene data show CDR1 as DFQATT and CDR2 as SNEGSKA (reference sequence). This CDR3 reads CSAPGNEQYF. CDR3 sequence (DNA): TGCAGTGCTCCCGGGAACGAGCAGTACTTC.

The rearrangement joins TRBV11-2 to TRBJ1-3, with D unresolved. The ends were cut back, 4 bases at V and 4 bases at J, with 5 bases in the middle. Germline V CDR1 and CDR2: SGHAT, FQNNGV. The CDR3 spans 12 residues. The CDR3 protein is CASSWEGNTIYF. In nucleotides, the CDR3 is TGTGCCAGCAGCTGGGAGGGAAACACCATATATTTT.